One and the same sample provided the 28 T cell receptor beta chains below, sequenced in a study of T-cell reconstitution after alpha-beta-depleted transplantation in children. TCRbeta library construction was performed incorporating unique molecular identifiers. MiXCR, applied by TCRdb to the PCR reads, yields one record per CDR3 protein. The sample consists of about 400,000 distinct CDR3 sequences, around 21% of them appearing once. The source was PBMCs from the stem cell graft donor, collected from the stem cell graft. All receptors derive from a human donor who donated a stem cell graft to a child with acute myeloid leukemia.

This clonotype was observed a handful of times. The chain uses TRBV10-2 and TRBJ2-1; tentatively, D is TRBD2 (5 bases). V was shortened by 6 bases and J by 8 bases, with 11 bases between the two germline ends. This CDR3 comprises 12 residues. The germline gives CDR1 WSHSY, CDR2 SAAADI. The DNA of the CDR3 is TGCGCCAGCAGCCTTTTCGGGGATGAGCAGTTCTTC. Its translation: CASSLFGDEQFF.

The V call is TRBV12-3 or TRBV12-4, the J call TRBJ1-4; D is possibly TRBD1 (5 bases). Trimming removed 6 bases at V and 5 bases at J, with 16 bases between. CDR3 length equals 15 residues. CDR3 loop: CASSPRGGSNEKLFF. The CDR3 DNA is TGTGCCAGCAGCCCCCGGGGCGGTTCGAATGAAAAACTGTTTTTT.

CDR3 sequence: CASSPFFSRIGAANEQFF. CDR3 nucleotides: TGTGCCAGCAGTCCTTTCTTCTCTAGAATCGGAGCCGCCAATGAGCAGTTCTTC. The chain employs TRBV27 and TRBJ2-1; D call uncertain. Between the trimmed V and J ends, which lost 5 bases and 6 bases, there was a span of 26 bases. CDR1 is MNHEY and CDR2 is SMNVEV in the germline V gene (reference sequence). There are 18 residues in the CDR3.

This clonotype was observed a single time. This chain links TRBV15 with TRBJ1-5; TRBD1 agrees at 8 bases. The CDR3 has 14 amino acids. CDR1 is LNHNV and CDR2 is YYDKDF in the germline V gene (reference sequence). Trimming at V came to 4 bases and at J to 4 bases, leaving 3 bases not matched to a gene. The CDR3 DNA reads as TGTGCCACCAGCAAGCGACAGGGGAATCAGCCCCAGCATTTT. Protein product: CATSKRQGNQPQHF.

The chain couples TRBV11-2 to TRBJ1-2; D remains unclear. V lost 11 bases and J lost 0, with 10 bases in between. The CDR3 covers 12 residues. CDR1 and CDR2 (germline): SGHAT, FQNNGV. As DNA, the CDR3 is TGTGCCTCCGGCCGAACTAACTATGGCTACACCTTC. Encoded protein: CASGRTNYGYTF.

A single count supports this clonotype. The chain recombines TRBV24-1 with TRBJ2-5; D is possibly TRBD1 or TRBD2 (5 bases each). V lost 3 bases to trimming and J lost 2 bases, with 18 bases between them. The CDR3 loop spans 17 amino acids. Germline-derived CDR1 and CDR2 are KGHDR and SFDVKD. The chain's CDR3 is CATSDLPGRDQQETQYF. The CDR3 DNA follows: TGTGCCACCAGTGATCTACCGGGACGGGACCAACAAGAGACCCAGTACTTC.

This clonotype was seen many times. The rearrangement uses TRBV20-1 and TRBJ1-2; no reliable D call. The CDR3 consists of 14 residues. Looked up from germline, CDR1 is DFQATT and CDR2 is SNEGSKA (reference sequence). Trimming took off 0 bases at V and 2 bases at J, with 10 bases between the two ends. The DNA for the CDR3 is TGCAGTGCTAGAGATCATGGGGAAAACTATGGCTACACCTTC. Protein sequence: CSARDHGENYGYTF.

CDR3: CSALQGVSYNEQFF. Here the CDR3 DNA reads TGCAGCGCGCTACAGGGTGTTTCCTACAATGAGCAGTTCTTC. The rearrangement joins TRBV29-1 to TRBJ2-1; TRBD1 is a possible D gene (6 bases). V lost 7 bases and J lost 1, with 14 bases in between. Germline CDR1 and CDR2: SQVTM and ANQGSEA. The CDR3 loop spans 14 amino acids.

This clonotype was seen at least ten times. The gene calls are TRBV29-1 and TRBJ2-7; 7 bases map to TRBD1. Germline-derived CDR1 and CDR2 are SQVTM and ANQGSEA. CDR3 length: 15 amino acids. V lost 5 bases to trimming and J lost 3 bases; unmatched junction nucleotides: 13. Here the CDR3 reads CSVYLQGGPRYEQYF. As DNA, the CDR3 is TGCAGCGTTTACCTTCAAGGGGGCCCTCGCTACGAGCAGTACTTC.

This clonotype showed up just a few times. The chain employs TRBV28 and TRBJ1-1; D may be TRBD1 (5 bases). Germline loops: CDR1 MDHEN, CDR2 SYDVKM. The CDR3 contains 14 residues. Trimming pared 5 bases from V and 2 bases from J, leaving 12 bases between. CDR3 in amino acids: CASSTAGLNTEAFF. As DNA, the CDR3 is TGTGCCAGCAGTACAGCAGGGTTAAACACTGAAGCTTTCTTT.

V usage is TRBV5-1 and J usage is TRBJ2-5, with 7 bases matching TRBD1. The CDR3 length is 14 residues. Germline CDR1 SGHRS, CDR2 YFSETQ. With V trimmed by 1 base and J by 4 bases, 4 bases remained unmatched. CDR3 region: CASSLPTGRETQYF. As DNA, the CDR3 is TGCGCCAGCAGCTTGCCGACAGGGCGAGAGACCCAGTACTTC. The entire variable domain, with the rest obtained from reference TRBV5-1 and TRBJ2-5, is as follows: KAGVTQTPRYLIKTRGQQVTLSCSPISGHRSVSWYQQTPGQGLQFLFEYFSETQRNKGNFPGRFSGRQFSNSRSEMNVSTLELGDSALYLCASSLPTGRETQYFGPGTRLLVL.

This clonotype came up many times. The chain carries TRBV20-1 and TRBJ2-3; 10 positions agree with TRBD2. This CDR3 has 14 amino acids. J gave up 4 bases and V 5 bases, and 6 bases lay outside the gene matches. Germline CDR1 is DFQATT and CDR2 is SNEGSKA (reference sequence). The CDR3: CSAPGLADSDTQYF. Here the CDR3 DNA reads TGCAGTGCTCCTGGACTAGCGGACTCAGATACGCAGTATTTT.

The chain combines TRBV18 with TRBJ2-1, with D perhaps matching TRBD2 (6 bases). Deletions cut 0 bases from V and 9 bases from J, with 9 bases between. The germline V gene encodes CDR1 KGHSH and CDR2 LQKENI. The CDR3 loop spans 13 amino acids. CDR3 in DNA: TGTGCCAGCTCACCACCGACTAGTGGTGAGCAGTTCTTC. Protein sequence: CASSPPTSGEQFF.

This clonotype was counted between two and nine times. This chain uses TRBV4-2 with TRBJ2-1; D unresolved. CDR1 and CDR2 from the germline V gene are LGHNA and YNFKEQ. V lost 0 bases, J lost 5 bases, and 14 bases lay in between. This CDR3 spans 16 amino acids. Here the CDR3 DNA reads TGTGCCAGCAGCCAAGATCCAACAGTGGGCGACAATGAGCAGTTCTTC. Its protein product is CASSQDPTVGDNEQFF.

The table lists this clonotype with a few counts. The chain carries TRBV12-3 or TRBV12-4 and TRBJ1-6, with a possible D match to TRBD1 (5 bases). V lost 6 bases and J 4 bases, leaving 13 bases between the germline ends. The CDR3 has 15 amino acids. CDR3 protein: CASSPNGGYNSPLHF. The CDR3 nucleotides are TGTGCCAGCAGCCCCAACGGGGGGTATAATTCACCCCTCCACTTT.

The rearrangement joins TRBV18 to TRBJ1-2, with TRBD1 identical over 9 bases. The CDR3 sequence is 15 residues long. Germline V gives CDR1 KGHSH, CDR2 LQKENI. V lost 6 bases and J lost 8; bases outside the gene matches: 13. CDR3: CASSPGQGSPSGYTF. Here the CDR3 DNA reads TGTGCCAGCTCCCCCGGACAGGGGAGTCCCTCGGGCTACACCTTC. Full variable domain (outside the CDR3, taken from reference TRBV18 and TRBJ1-2): NAGVMQNPRHLVRRRGQEARLRCSPMKGHSHVYWYRQLPEEGLKFMVYLQKENIIDESGMPKERFSAEFPKEGPSILRIQQVVRGDSAAYFCASSPGQGSPSGYTFGSGTRLTVV.

The genes are TRBV12-3 or TRBV12-4 and TRBJ2-2; D is ambiguous. The CDR3 consists of 12 residues. V gave up 3 bases and J gave up 6 bases, with 5 bases separating them. CDR3 loop: CASSFFAGELFF. CDR3 coding DNA: TGTGCCAGCAGTTTTTTTGCCGGGGAGCTGTTTTTT.

The sample holds a few counts of this clonotype. The rearrangement joins TRBV15 to TRBJ2-1; 9 nucleotides line up with TRBD1. CDR1 and CDR2 from the germline V gene are LNHNV and YYDKDF (reference sequence). V was pared by 8 bases and J by 2 bases, with 7 bases of the junction left unmatched. The CDR3 runs to 15 residues. CDR3 sequence (DNA): TGTGCCACCCGCGAGCGGGACAGGGCCTACAATGAGCAGTTCTTC. It encodes CATRERDRAYNEQFF.

The CDR3 nucleotides are TGCAGTGCCACCTCCCGGTTGCGCCACGAGCAGTACTTC. Encoded protein: CSATSRLRHEQYF. The chain is built from TRBV20-1 and TRBJ2-7; D gene ambiguous. V was trimmed by 6 bases and J by 5 bases, leaving 17 bases between them. The CDR3 covers 13 residues. Per the germline V gene, CDR1 is DFQATT and CDR2 is SNEGSKA (reference sequence).

The chain combines TRBV25-1 with TRBJ2-3; 8 nucleotides match TRBD2. Germline assignment: CDR1 MGHDK and CDR2 SYGVNS. Trimming took 1 base from V and 1 from J; bases not matched to a gene: 7. The CDR3 contains 17 residues. CDR3 loop: CASSELKRENRTDTQYF. CDR3 coding DNA: TGTGCCAGCAGTGAATTGAAGCGGGAGAACCGCACAGATACGCAGTATTTT.

This clonotype was seen a handful of times. This chain connects TRBV4-1 to TRBJ2-7; D call uncertain. The CDR3 is made up of 16 amino acids. Trimming cost V 1 base and J 4 bases, with 17 bases left between them. CDR1 and CDR2 from the germline V gene are MGHRA and YSYEKL. Here the CDR3 DNA reads TGCGCCAGCAGCCAAGTTTGGCAGAACCCAGATTACGAGCAGTACTTC. Amino acid sequence: CASSQVWQNPDYEQYF.

This clonotype was detected only a few times. J is TRBJ1-3 and V is TRBV5-1, with D perhaps matching TRBD1 (5 bases). V was trimmed by 5 bases and J by 4 bases, leaving 7 bases between them. The germline CDR1 and CDR2 sequences are SGHRS and YFSETQ. CDR3 size: 12 residues. The CDR3 loop is CASRRDGNTIYF. The CDR3 nucleotides read TGCGCCAGCAGGAGGGACGGAAACACCATATATTTT.

The gene calls are TRBV29-1 and TRBJ2-3; tentative D call: TRBD2 (5 bases). The V end lost 4 bases, the J end lost 5 bases, and 13 bases lay between the germline ends. This CDR3 is built from 13 residues. CDR1 is SQVTM, CDR2 ANQGSEA, per germline. The CDR3 is CSVGVGVGDTQYF. The CDR3 DNA sequence: TGCAGCGTTGGGGTGGGAGTTGGAGATACGCAGTATTTT.

This clonotype was seen a handful of times. The chain has TRBV20-1 and TRBJ2-3; D is perhaps TRBD1 (6 bases). The CDR3 extends over 14 amino acids. Germline CDR1 and CDR2: DFQATT and SNEGSKA (reference sequence). The ends were cut back, 5 bases at V and 4 bases at J, with 16 bases in the middle. CDR3 amino acids: CSAYLGTMADTQYF. The DNA for the CDR3 is TGCAGTGCTTACTTGGGGACAATGGCAGATACGCAGTATTTT.

V gene TRBV11-2 combines with J gene TRBJ2-2; possibly TRBD1 for D (7 bases). Germline-derived CDR1 and CDR2 are SGHAT and FQNNGV. The CDR3 is 15 residues long. Trimming pared 3 bases from V and 0 bases from J, leaving 8 bases between. The CDR3 is CASSFRGANTGELFF. The CDR3 region has the DNA TGTGCCAGCAGCTTCAGGGGGGCGAACACCGGGGAGCTGTTTTTT. The variable domain in full, completed from reference TRBV11-2 and TRBJ2-2, reads EAGVAQSPRYKIIEKRQSVAFWCNPISGHATLYWYQQILGQGPKLLIQFQNNGVVDDSQLPKDRFSAERLKGVDSTLKIQPAKLEDSAVYLCASSFRGANTGELFFGEGSRLTVL.

This clonotype was counted between two and nine times. This chain links TRBV10-3 with TRBJ2-7; 7 positions agree with TRBD2. This CDR3 contains 13 residues. Germline CDR1 and CDR2: ENHRY and SYGVKD. V lost 8 bases, J lost 5 bases, and 9 bases stayed unmatched. The CDR3 DNA reads as TGTGCCATCGGTGGGGGAGGGCTGGACGAGCAGTACTTC. As protein: CAIGGGGLDEQYF.

In this sample, this clonotype turned up many times. This sequence joins TRBV7-2 and TRBJ2-4; 12 positions match TRBD1. The CDR3 length is 16 residues. The germline V gene has CDR1 SGHTA and CDR2 FQGNSA. With 4 bases clipped from V and 8 bases from J, the junction kept 9 bases outside the gene matches. CDR3 amino acids: CASSSPGTGGRDIQYF. Here the CDR3 DNA reads TGTGCCAGCAGCTCCCCCGGGACAGGGGGCAGGGACATTCAGTACTTC.

CDR3 residues: CASSFTTPPPFF. The CDR3 DNA reads TGTGCCAGCAGTTTTACGACTCCACCCCCGTTCTTC. The chain has TRBV6-2 or TRBV6-3 and TRBJ2-1; no definite D call. The V end lost 4 bases, the J end lost 15 bases, and 16 bases lay between the germline ends. The CDR3 contains 12 residues. Germline V gene sequence: CDR1 MNHEY, CDR2 SVGEGT.